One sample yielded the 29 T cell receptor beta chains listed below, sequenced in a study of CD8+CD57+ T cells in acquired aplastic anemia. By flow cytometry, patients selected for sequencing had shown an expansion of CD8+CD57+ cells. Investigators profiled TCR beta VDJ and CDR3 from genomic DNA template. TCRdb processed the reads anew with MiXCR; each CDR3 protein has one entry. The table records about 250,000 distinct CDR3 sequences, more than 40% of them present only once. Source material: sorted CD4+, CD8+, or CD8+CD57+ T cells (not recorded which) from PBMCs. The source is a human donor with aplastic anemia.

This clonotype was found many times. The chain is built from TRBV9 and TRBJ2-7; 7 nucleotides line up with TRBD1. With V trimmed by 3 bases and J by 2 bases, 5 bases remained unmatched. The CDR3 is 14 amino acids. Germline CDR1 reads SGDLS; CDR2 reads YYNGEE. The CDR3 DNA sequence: TGTGCCAGCAGCGCCCGGGACAGACCCTACGAGCAGTACTTC. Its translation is CASSARDRPYEQYF.

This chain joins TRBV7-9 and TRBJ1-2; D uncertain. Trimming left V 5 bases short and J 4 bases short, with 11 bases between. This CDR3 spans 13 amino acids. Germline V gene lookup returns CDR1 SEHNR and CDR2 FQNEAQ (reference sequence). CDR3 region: CASSRTDSYGYTF. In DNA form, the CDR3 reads TGTGCCAGCAGCCGGACCGACTCCTATGGCTACACCTTC.

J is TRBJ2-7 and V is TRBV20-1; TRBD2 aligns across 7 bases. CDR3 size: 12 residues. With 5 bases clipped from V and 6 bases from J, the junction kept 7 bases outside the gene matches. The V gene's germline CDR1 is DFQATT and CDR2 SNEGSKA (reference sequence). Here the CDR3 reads CSAVLAGAEQYF. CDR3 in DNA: TGCAGTGCTGTCCTCGCGGGAGCCGAGCAGTACTTC.

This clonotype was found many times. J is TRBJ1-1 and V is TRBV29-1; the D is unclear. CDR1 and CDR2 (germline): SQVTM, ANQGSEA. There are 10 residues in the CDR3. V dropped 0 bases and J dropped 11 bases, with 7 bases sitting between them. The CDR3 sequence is CSVEDISAFF. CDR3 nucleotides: TGCAGCGTTGAAGACATTAGCGCTTTCTTT.

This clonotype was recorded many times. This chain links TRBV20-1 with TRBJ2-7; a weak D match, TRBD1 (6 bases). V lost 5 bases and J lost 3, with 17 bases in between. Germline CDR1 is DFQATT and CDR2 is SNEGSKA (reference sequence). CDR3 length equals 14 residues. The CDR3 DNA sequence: TGCAGTGCTCGTTCTGGCAGGGGCCACTACGAGCAGTACTTC. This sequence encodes CSARSGRGHYEQYF.

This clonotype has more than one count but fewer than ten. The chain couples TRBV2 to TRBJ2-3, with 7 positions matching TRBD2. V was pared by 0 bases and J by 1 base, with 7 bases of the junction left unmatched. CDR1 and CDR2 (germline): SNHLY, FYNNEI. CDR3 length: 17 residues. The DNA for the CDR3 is TGTGCCAGCAGTGAAGCTTGGGGGGGAGTCGGCACAGATACGCAGTATTTT. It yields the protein CASSEAWGGVGTDTQYF.

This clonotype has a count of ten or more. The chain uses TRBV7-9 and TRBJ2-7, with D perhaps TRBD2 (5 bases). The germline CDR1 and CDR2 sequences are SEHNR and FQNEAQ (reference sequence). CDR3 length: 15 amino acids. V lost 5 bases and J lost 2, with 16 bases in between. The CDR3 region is CASSPSGAVTYEQYF. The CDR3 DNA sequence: TGTGCCAGCAGCCCGAGCGGCGCCGTGACCTACGAGCAGTACTTC. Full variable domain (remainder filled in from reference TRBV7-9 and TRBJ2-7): DTGVSQNPRHKITKRGQNVTFRCDPISEHNRLYWYRQTLGQGPEFLTYFQNEAQLEKSRLLSDRFSAERPKGSFSTLEIQRTEQGDSAMYLCASSPSGAVTYEQYFGPGTRLTVT.

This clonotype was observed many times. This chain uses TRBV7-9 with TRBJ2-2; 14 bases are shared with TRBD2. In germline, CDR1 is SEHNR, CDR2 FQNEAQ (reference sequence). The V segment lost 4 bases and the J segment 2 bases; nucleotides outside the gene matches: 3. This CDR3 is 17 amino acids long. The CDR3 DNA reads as TGTGCCAGCAGCTCCGGACTAGCGGGGGGAAACACCGGGGAGCTGTTTTTT. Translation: CASSSGLAGGNTGELFF. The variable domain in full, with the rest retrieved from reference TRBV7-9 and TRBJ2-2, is DTGVSQNPRHKITKRGQNVTFRCDPISEHNRLYWYRQTLGQGPEFLTYFQNEAQLEKSRLLSDRFSAERPKGSFSTLEIQRTEQGDSAMYLCASSSGLAGGNTGELFFGEGSRLTVL.

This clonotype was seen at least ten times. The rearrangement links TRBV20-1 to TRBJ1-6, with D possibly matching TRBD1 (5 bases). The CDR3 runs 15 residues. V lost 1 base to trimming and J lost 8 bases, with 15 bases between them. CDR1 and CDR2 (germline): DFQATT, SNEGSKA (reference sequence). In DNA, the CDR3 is TGCAGTGCTAGAGGACCAGGGTTTTTAGATTCACCCCTCCACTTT. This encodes CSARGPGFLDSPLHF.

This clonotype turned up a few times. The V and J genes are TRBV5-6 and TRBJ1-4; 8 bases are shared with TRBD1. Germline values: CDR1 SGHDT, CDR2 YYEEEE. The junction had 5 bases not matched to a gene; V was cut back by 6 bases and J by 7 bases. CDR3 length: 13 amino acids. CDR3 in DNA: TGTGCCAGCACCAGGACAGGGACTGAAAAACTGTTTTTT. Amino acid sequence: CASTRTGTEKLFF.

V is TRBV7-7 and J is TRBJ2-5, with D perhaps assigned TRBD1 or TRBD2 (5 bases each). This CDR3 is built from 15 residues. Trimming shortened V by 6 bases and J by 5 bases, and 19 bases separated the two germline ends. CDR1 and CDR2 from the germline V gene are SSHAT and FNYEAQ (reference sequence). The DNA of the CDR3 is TGTGCCAGCAGTGGGAGAAAAAACAAGGGGGAGACCCAGTACTTC. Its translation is CASSGRKNKGETQYF.

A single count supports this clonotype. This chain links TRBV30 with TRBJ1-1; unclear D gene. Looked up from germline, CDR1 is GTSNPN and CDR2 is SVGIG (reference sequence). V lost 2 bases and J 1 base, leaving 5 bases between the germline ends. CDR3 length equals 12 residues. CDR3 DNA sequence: TGTGCCTGGAGTCCTGAGAACACTGAAGCTTTCTTT. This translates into CAWSPENTEAFF.

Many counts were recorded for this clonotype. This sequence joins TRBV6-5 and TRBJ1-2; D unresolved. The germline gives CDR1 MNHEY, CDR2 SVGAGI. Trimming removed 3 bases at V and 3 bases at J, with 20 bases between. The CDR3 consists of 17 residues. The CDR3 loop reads CASSYTLGRSAYYGYTF. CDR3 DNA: TGTGCCAGCAGTTATACGTTGGGTCGGTCGGCTTACTATGGCTACACCTTC.

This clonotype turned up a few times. This CDR3 is CATSGDGLRGSPLHF. CDR3 nucleotide sequence: TGTGCCACCAGCGGGGACGGCCTTCGGGGCTCACCCCTCCACTTT. The chain combines TRBV15 with TRBJ1-6; weak D call: TRBD1 (5 bases). CDR1 is LNHNV, CDR2 YYDKDF, per germline (reference sequence). Trimming removed 5 bases from V and 10 bases from J, with 18 bases in between. The CDR3 is made up of 15 amino acids.

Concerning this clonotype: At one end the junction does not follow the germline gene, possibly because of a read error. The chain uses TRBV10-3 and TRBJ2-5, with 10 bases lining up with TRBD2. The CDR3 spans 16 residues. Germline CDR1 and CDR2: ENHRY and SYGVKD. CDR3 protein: CASSERLAGAEETQYF. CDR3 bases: TGTGCCAGCAGTGAACGGCTAGCGGGAGCGGAAGAGACCCAGTACTTC.

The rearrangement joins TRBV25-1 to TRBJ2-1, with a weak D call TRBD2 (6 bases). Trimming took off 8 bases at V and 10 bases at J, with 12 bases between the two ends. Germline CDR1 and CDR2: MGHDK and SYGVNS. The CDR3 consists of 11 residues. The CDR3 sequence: CASRRGREQFF. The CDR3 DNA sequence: TGTGCCAGCCGACGGGGGAGAGAGCAGTTCTTC.

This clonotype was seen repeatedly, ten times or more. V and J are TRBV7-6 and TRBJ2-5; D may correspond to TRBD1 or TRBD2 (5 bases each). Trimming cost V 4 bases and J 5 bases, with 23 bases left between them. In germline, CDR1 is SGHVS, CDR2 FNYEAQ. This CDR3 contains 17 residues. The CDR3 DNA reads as TGTGCCAGCAGCTACTTATTAATGGGACCAACACCGGAGACCCAGTACTTC. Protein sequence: CASSYLLMGPTPETQYF.

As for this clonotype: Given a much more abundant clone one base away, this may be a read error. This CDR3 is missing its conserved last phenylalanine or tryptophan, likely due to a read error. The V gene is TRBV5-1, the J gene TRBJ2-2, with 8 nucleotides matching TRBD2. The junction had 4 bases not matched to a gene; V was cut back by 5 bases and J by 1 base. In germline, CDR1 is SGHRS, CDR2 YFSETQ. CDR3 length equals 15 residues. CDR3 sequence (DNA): TGCGCCAGCAGACGGGGACTAGAGAACACCGGGGAGCTGTTTCTT. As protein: CASRRGLENTGELFL.

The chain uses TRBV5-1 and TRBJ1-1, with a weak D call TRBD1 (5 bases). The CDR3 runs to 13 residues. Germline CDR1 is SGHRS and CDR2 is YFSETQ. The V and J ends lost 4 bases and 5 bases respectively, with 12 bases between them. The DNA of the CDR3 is TGCGCCAGCAGCCGGGGCTGGGGAACTGAAGCTTTCTTT. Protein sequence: CASSRGWGTEAFF.

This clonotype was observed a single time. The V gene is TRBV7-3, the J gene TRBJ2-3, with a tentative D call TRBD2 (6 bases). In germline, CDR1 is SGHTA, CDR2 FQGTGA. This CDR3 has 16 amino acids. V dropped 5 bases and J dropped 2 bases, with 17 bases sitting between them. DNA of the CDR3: TGTGCCAGCAGCCCCTTGGGCGGGGCGGACACAGATACGCAGTATTTT. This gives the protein CASSPLGGADTDTQYF.

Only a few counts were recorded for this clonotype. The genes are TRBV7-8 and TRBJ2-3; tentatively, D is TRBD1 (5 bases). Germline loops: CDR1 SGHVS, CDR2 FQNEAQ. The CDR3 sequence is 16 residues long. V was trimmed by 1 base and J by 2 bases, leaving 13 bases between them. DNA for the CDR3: TGTGCCAGCAGCTTAGGTTTTGTGGGGCTCACAGATACGCAGTATTTT. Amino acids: CASSLGFVGLTDTQYF.

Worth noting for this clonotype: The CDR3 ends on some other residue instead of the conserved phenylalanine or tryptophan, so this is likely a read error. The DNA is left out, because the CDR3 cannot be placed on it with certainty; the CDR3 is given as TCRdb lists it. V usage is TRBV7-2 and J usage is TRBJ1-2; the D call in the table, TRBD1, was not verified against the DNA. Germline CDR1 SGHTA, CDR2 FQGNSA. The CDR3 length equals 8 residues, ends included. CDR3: CASSLEGG.

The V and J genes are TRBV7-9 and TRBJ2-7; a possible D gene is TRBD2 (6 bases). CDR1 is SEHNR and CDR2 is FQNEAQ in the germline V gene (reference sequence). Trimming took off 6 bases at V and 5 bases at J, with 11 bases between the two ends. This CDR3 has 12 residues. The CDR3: CASSPGRHEQYF. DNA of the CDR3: TGTGCCAGCAGTCCGGGGAGGCACGAGCAGTACTTC. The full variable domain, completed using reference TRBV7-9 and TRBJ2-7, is DTGVSQNPRHKITKRGQNVTFRCDPISEHNRLYWYRQTLGQGPEFLTYFQNEAQLEKSRLLSDRFSAERPKGSFSTLEIQRTEQGDSAMYLCASSPGRHEQYFGPGTRLTVT.

The CDR3 coding sequence is TGTGCCTGGAGTGTATCCGTATTCGAAGCTTTCTTT. Translation gives CAWSVSVFEAFF. V is TRBV30 and J is TRBJ1-1; D is unresolved. CDR1 and CDR2 (germline): GTSNPN, SVGIG (reference sequence). The CDR3 length is 12 residues. V was pared by 0 bases and J by 8 bases, with 10 bases between.

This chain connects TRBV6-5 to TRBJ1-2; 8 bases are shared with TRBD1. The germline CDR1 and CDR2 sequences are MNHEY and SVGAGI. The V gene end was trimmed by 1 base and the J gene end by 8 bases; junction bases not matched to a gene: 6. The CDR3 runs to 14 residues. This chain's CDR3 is CASSYYGQGKGYTF. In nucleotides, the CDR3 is TGTGCCAGCAGTTACTACGGACAGGGTAAAGGCTACACCTTC.

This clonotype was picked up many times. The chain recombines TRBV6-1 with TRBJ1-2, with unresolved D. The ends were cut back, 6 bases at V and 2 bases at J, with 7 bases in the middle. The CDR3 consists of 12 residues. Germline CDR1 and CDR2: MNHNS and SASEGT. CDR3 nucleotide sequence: TGTGCCAGCAGGGTGGGGAACTATGGCTACACCTTC. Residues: CASRVGNYGYTF.

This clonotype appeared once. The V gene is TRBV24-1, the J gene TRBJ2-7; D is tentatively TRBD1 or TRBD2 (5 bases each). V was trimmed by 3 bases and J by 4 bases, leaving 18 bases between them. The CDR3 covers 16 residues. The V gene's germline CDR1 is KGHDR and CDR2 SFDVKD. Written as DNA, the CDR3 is TGTGCCACCAGTGATGGGGGAGCAGAGGAACATTACGAGCAGTACTTC. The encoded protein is CATSDGGAEEHYEQYF.

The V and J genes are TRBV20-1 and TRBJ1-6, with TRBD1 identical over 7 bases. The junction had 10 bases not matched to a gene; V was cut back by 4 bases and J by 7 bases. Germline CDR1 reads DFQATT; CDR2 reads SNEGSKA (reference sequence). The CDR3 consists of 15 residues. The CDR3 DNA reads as TGCAGTGCTACCCCGGGACAGCACCCGAATTCACCCCTCCACTTT. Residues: CSATPGQHPNSPLHF.

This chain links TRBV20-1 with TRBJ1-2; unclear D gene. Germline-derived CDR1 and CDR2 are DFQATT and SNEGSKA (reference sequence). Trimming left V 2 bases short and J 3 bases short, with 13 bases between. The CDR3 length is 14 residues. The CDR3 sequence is CSARPGISDYGYTF. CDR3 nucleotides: TGCAGTGCTAGACCCGGGATTTCCGACTATGGCTACACCTTC.